This T cell receptor (beta chain) was identified during a study of blood T cell repertoires in COVID-19 (TCRdb year 2020). For the wider study: Samples from collaborators originated in the United States, Italy and Spain and spanned both the acute and convalescent phases of COVID-19. The dataset comprised deeply sampled blood TCRbeta repertoires from subjects exposed to, actively infected with, or recovered from COVID-19. Where available, HLA class I and class II types were obtained from metadata supplied by the sample provider rather than from assay-based typing. A de-identified subject ID, COVID-19 status, age in years and sex were almost always included in the sample metadata. The repertoires were released in a freely available public database meant as a resource for research on the immune response to SARS-CoV-2. The samples were drawn from the first 160 participants of the ongoing ImmuneRACE study and from about 1,200 subjects provided by 6 global collaborators. The prospective study material was composed of cDNA or gDNA derived from T cells, B-cell-depleted T cells, or PBMCs. Findings and caveats that apply to the study as a whole: Clinical and demographic metadata were provided uncurated, with the amount varying by source and participant.

TCRbeta CDR3 regions were amplified from genomic DNA by means of the immunoSEQ Assay, a bias-controlled multiplex PCR. Concerning the study's data processing: The number of nucleated cells in each sample was estimated from the amplification of reference gene primers within the assay. Sequence reads were collapsed and filtered to measure the absolute abundance of every unique TCRbeta CDR3 rearrangement. For each sample, productive Simpson clonality was calculated as the square root of Simpson's diversity index over productive rearrangements. TCRdb took over this immuneACCESS table, retaining in-frame rearrangements with V and J assigned. Such tables are incomplete; in checked studies, under half of the missing clones stem from an unresolved V gene, and the remainder is unexplained. V, J and clone size are those of that table, while D and trimming were read from the DNA. This sample comprises roughly 200,000 clones, 88% of them detected only once. Roughly 5.6% of the sample goes to the ten largest clones.

V gives up 0 bases and J gives up 6 bases, and the segment between their germline ends measures 12 bases. The CDR3 starts with the cysteine, ends with the phenylalanine, and has 14 residues. The retained sequence is limited to the CDR3, 42 bases, with the frame set at the first base. CDR1 SGHNT and CDR2 YYREEE were looked up in the germline V gene (reference sequence). A remark on this clone: Its antigen remains undetermined. Base qualities are not recorded, but no much larger clone differs from it by a single base.

The collaborating institutions used their own protocols to collect whole blood in K2EDTA tubes. For TCRbeta analysis, collaborators shipped samples as frozen whole blood, isolated PBMCs, or DNA extracted from either of those sample types. The TCR was taken from a man aged 35-49 years with active or convalescent COVID-19. This sequence uses TRBV5-4 and TRBJ1-1; TRBD1 is possibly the D segment (6 matching bases). Sequencing used peripheral blood. Here is the DNA: TGTGCCAGCAGCTTGGAAGGGGGACGGTCTGAAGCTTTCTTT. Its amino acids are CASSLEGGRSEAFF.